In this sample, the clone carrying this T cell receptor (beta chain) turned up once. The data originate from a study of shared clonotypes between healthy human individuals. V was shortened by 0 bases and J by 2 bases, with 9 bases between the two germline ends. The CDR3 is made up of 15 amino acids. CDR1 SGHDT and CDR2 YYEEEE come from the germline V gene. Sequencing was performed with immunoSEQ multiplex PCR; in TCRdb, only in-frame clones are kept and a portion is missing. The repertoire includes 2.3 million or so clones, more than 85% of them detected once, and 0.35% to 0.45% sits in the top ten. This TCR came from a man between 18 and 29 years old in good health. Some clones in this sample may be carry-over from other donors' samples. The chain recombines TRBV5-6 with TRBJ1-3, with D possibly matching TRBD1 (6 bases). The sequencing sample was made of naive CD4+ T cells from PBMCs. Described subset: CD45RA+ positively selected. CDR3 DNA sequence: TGTGCCAGCAGCTTGGGGTACAGGGCTGGAAACACCATATATTTT. Its translation: CASSLGYRAGNTIYF.